The 17 T cell receptor beta chains below come from one sample, sequenced in a study of shared clonotypes between healthy human individuals. Produced via immunoSEQ multiplex PCR; TCRdb's table is partial and in-frame only. The repertoire consists of under 2,500,000 clones, with about 94% occurring once and the leading ten covering over 0.1%. What was sequenced was naive CD4+ T cells sorted from blood. Subset here: CD45RA+ positively selected. These receptors originate from a man aged 18 to 29 in good health.

This chain connects TRBV11-2 to TRBJ1-6; 9 bases align to TRBD1. J gave up 13 bases and V 5 bases, and 12 bases lay outside the gene matches. CDR1 is SGHAT, CDR2 FQNNGV, per germline. The CDR3 is made up of 15 amino acids. Written as DNA, the CDR3 is TGTGCCAGCAGCCCTAGCGGGACAGGGAGGGTTCCCCTCCACTTT. This encodes CASSPSGTGRVPLHF.

Comment on this clone: Other DNA variants within this sample encode the same CDR3. This chain uses TRBV7-9 with TRBJ1-2; the D is unclear. Germline CDR1 and CDR2: SEHNR and FQNEAQ (reference sequence). The CDR3 runs 12 residues. Trimming removed 1 base from V and 3 bases from J, with 3 bases in between. The CDR3 DNA reads TGTGCCAGCAGCTTAGGCGACTATGGCTACACCTTC. This sequence encodes CASSLGDYGYTF.

CDR3 bases: TGCGCCAGCAGCCCCCCTCCGGCTAGCGGGGGTATAGGGGAGCTGTTTTTT. Translation: CASSPPPASGGIGELFF. The V and J genes are TRBV5-1 and TRBJ2-2; 10 positions agree with TRBD2. J gave up 8 bases and V 4 bases, and 14 bases lay outside the gene matches. CDR1 is SGHRS and CDR2 is YFSETQ in the germline V gene. This CDR3 is built from 17 residues.

The chain is built from TRBV28 and TRBJ1-5; D uncertain. The germline V gene has CDR1 MDHEN and CDR2 SYDVKM. V gave up 3 bases and J gave up 13 bases, with 7 bases separating them. The CDR3 extends over 10 amino acids. For the CDR3, the DNA is TGTGCCAGCAGTTTCCAGGAACAGCATTTT. Amino acid sequence: CASSFQEQHF.

The gene calls are TRBV18 and TRBJ2-7; TRBD1 or TRBD2 may be the D gene (5 bases each). Germline assignment: CDR1 KGHSH and CDR2 LQKENI. V dropped 6 bases and J dropped 0 bases, with 12 bases sitting between them. This CDR3 has 14 residues. The chain's CDR3 is CASSIVGTSYEQYF. In nucleotides, the CDR3 is TGTGCCAGCTCTATAGTTGGGACCTCCTACGAGCAGTACTTC.

Here the CDR3 reads CASSLRNLYEQYF. DNA of the CDR3: TGTGCCAGCAGTTTACGGAATCTCTACGAGCAGTACTTC. The gene calls are TRBV28 and TRBJ2-7; D is ambiguous. Germline CDR1 is MDHEN and CDR2 is SYDVKM. V lost 2 bases and J 3 bases, leaving 8 bases between the germline ends. The CDR3 has 13 residues.

J is TRBJ2-7 and V is TRBV27; 13 positions match TRBD2. Trimming removed 6 bases from V and 2 bases from J; junction bases left unmatched: 4. Germline V lookup: CDR1 MNHEY, CDR2 SMNVEV (reference sequence). This CDR3 has 15 residues. DNA of the CDR3: TGTGCCAGCAGGGGGGGACTAGCGGGACCCTACGAGCAGTACTTC. As protein: CASRGGLAGPYEQYF.

The chain employs TRBV10-3 and TRBJ2-3; 11 bases line up with TRBD1. CDR1 ENHRY and CDR2 SYGVKD come from the germline V gene. CDR3 length: 14 amino acids. Losses at the gene ends were 4 bases for V and 4 bases for J; bases not matched to a gene: 1. The CDR3 here is CAISGDRGADTQYF. CDR3 in DNA: TGTGCCATCAGTGGGGACAGGGGGGCAGATACGCAGTATTTT.

This chain uses TRBV30 with TRBJ2-5; D is ambiguous. Trimming removed 4 bases from V and 6 bases from J, with 12 bases in between. The CDR3 is 12 residues long. Germline CDR1 and CDR2: GTSNPN and SVGIG (reference sequence). CDR3 residues: CAWTRVGQTQYF. Here the CDR3 DNA reads TGTGCCTGGACAAGGGTGGGCCAGACCCAGTACTTC.

The chain carries TRBV18 and TRBJ2-1, with D uncertain. CDR1 and CDR2 (germline): KGHSH, LQKENI. The CDR3 is 14 residues long. V gave up 6 bases and J gave up 4 bases, with 13 bases separating them. CDR3 loop: CASSPYHEYNEQFF. In DNA form, the CDR3 reads TGTGCCAGCTCGCCCTATCACGAGTACAATGAGCAGTTCTTC. Together with reference TRBV18 and TRBJ2-1, the CDR3 gives the full variable domain: NAGVMQNPRHLVRRRGQEARLRCSPMKGHSHVYWYRQLPEEGLKFMVYLQKENIIDESGMPKERFSAEFPKEGPSILRIQQVVRGDSAAYFCASSPYHEYNEQFFGPGTRLTVL.

The chain joins TRBV2 to TRBJ2-3, with 9 positions matching TRBD1. The CDR3 runs to 15 residues. CDR1 is SNHLY and CDR2 is FYNNEI in the germline V gene. V shed 5 bases, J shed 2 bases, and the junction held 5 bases outside the gene matches. The CDR3 loop is CASSPGTGPTDTQYF. CDR3 DNA sequence: TGTGCCAGCAGTCCCGGGACAGGGCCCACAGATACGCAGTATTTT.

The rearrangement uses TRBV6-5 and TRBJ1-1; D perhaps matches TRBD1 (5 bases). The germline V and J ends were trimmed by 2 bases and 4 bases, with 14 bases remaining between them. CDR1 MNHEY and CDR2 SVGAGI come from the germline V gene. The CDR3 is 15 amino acids. The CDR3 bases are TGTGCCAGCAGTTACGTTGGAGGGGTGAGCACTGAAGCTTTCTTT. The encoded protein is CASSYVGGVSTEAFF.

This rearrangement joins TRBV6-5 to TRBJ2-3, with a tentative D call TRBD2 (6 bases). With 8 bases removed from V and 6 bases from J, the gap between germline ends came to 18 bases. Per the germline V gene, CDR1 is MNHEY and CDR2 is SVGAGI. The CDR3 length is 14 residues. The CDR3 reads CASGDSSSFDTQYF. CDR3 DNA sequence: TGTGCCAGCGGGGACTCGAGTTCCTTCGATACGCAGTATTTT.

The chain uses TRBV5-8 and TRBJ2-3; TRBD2 aligns across 11 bases. Per germline, CDR1 SGHTS and CDR2 YDEGEE. Losses at the gene ends were 4 bases for V and 3 bases for J; bases not matched to a gene: 10. The CDR3 runs 17 residues. CDR3 region: CASSPSASGRLTDTQYF. The CDR3, as DNA: TGTGCCAGCAGCCCCTCGGCTAGCGGGAGGCTTACAGATACGCAGTATTTT. Full variable domain (missing parts from reference TRBV5-8 and TRBJ2-3): EAGVTQSPTHLIKTRGQQATLRCSPISGHTSVYWYQQALGLGLQFLLWYDEGEERNRGNFPPRFSGRQFPNYSSELNVNALELEDSALYLCASSPSASGRLTDTQYFGPGTRLTVL.

The V call is TRBV11-2, the J call TRBJ2-7, with 7 positions matching TRBD1. The germline V gene has CDR1 SGHAT and CDR2 FQNNGV. V shed 4 bases, J shed 4 bases, and the junction held 10 bases outside the gene matches. This CDR3 comprises 15 residues. The CDR3 region is CASSSGQTSVYEQYF. CDR3 in DNA: TGTGCCAGCAGCTCGGGACAGACCTCGGTTTACGAGCAGTACTTC. Supplemented by reference TRBV11-2 and TRBJ2-7, the full variable domain reads EAGVAQSPRYKIIEKRQSVAFWCNPISGHATLYWYQQILGQGPKLLIQFQNNGVVDDSQLPKDRFSAERLKGVDSTLKIQPAKLEDSAVYLCASSSGQTSVYEQYFGPGTRLTVT.

The rearrangement uses TRBV7-2 and TRBJ1-1, with D tentatively TRBD1 (5 bases). This CDR3 region has 16 residues. The germline V gene encodes CDR1 SGHTA and CDR2 FQGNSA. Trimming took off 1 base at V and 4 bases at J, with 16 bases between the two ends. The DNA for the CDR3 is TGTGCCAGCAGCTTAGTAACCCAGGGAGACATCACTGAAGCTTTCTTT. Translated: CASSLVTQGDITEAFF.

The rearrangement uses TRBV11-2 and TRBJ2-7; tentative D call: TRBD2 (5 bases). This CDR3 has 14 amino acids. Trimming took off 3 bases at V and 2 bases at J, with 11 bases between the two ends. Germline CDR1 is SGHAT and CDR2 is FQNNGV. The CDR3 DNA follows: TGTGCCAGCAGCTTCGGAGGATCCACCTACGAGCAGTACTTC. This codes for CASSFGGSTYEQYF. Using reference TRBV11-2 and TRBJ2-7 for the parts outside the CDR3, the full variable domain is EAGVAQSPRYKIIEKRQSVAFWCNPISGHATLYWYQQILGQGPKLLIQFQNNGVVDDSQLPKDRFSAERLKGVDSTLKIQPAKLEDSAVYLCASSFGGSTYEQYFGPGTRLTVT.